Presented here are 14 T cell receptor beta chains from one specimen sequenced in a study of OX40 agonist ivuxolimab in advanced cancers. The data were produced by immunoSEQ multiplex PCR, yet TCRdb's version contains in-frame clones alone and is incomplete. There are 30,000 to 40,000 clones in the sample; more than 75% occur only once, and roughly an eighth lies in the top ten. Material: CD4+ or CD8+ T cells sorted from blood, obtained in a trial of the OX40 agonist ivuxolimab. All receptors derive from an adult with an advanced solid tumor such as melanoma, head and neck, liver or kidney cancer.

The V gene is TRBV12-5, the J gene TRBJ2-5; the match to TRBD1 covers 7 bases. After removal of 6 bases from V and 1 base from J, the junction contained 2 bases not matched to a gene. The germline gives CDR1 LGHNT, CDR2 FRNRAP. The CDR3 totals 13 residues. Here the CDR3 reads CASGQGSQETQYF. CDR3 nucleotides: TGTGCTAGTGGACAGGGGAGCCAAGAGACCCAGTACTTC.

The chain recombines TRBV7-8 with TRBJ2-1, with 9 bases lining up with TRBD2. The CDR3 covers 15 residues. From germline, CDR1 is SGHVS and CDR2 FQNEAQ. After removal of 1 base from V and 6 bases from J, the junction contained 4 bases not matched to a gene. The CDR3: CASSLVRGGANEQFF. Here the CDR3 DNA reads TGTGCCAGCAGCTTAGTACGCGGGGGGGCCAATGAGCAGTTCTTC.

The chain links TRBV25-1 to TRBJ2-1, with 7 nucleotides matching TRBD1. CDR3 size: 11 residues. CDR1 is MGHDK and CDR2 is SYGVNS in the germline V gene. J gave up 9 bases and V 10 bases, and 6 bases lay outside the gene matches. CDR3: CATYRGAEQFF. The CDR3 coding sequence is TGTGCCACCTACAGGGGCGCTGAGCAGTTCTTC.

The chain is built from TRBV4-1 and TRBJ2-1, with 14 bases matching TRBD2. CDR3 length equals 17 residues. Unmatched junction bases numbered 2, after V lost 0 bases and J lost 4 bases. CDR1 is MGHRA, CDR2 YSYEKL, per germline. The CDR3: CASSQETSGGEYNEQFF. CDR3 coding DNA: TGCGCCAGCAGCCAAGAGACTAGCGGGGGGGAATACAATGAGCAGTTCTTC.

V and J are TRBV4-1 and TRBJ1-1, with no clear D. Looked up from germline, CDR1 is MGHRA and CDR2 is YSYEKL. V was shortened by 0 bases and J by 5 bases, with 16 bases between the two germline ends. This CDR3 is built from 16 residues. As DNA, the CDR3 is TGCGCCAGCAGCCAAGATTGGAGGGCAGGAGGTACTGAAGCTTTCTTT. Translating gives CASSQDWRAGGTEAFF.

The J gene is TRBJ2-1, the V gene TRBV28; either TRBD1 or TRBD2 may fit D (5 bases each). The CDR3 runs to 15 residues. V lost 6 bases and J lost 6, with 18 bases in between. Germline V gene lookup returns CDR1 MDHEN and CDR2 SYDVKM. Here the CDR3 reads CASSPPGPAGNEQFF. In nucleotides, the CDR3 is TGTGCCAGCAGCCCACCGGGACCCGCGGGCAATGAGCAGTTCTTC.

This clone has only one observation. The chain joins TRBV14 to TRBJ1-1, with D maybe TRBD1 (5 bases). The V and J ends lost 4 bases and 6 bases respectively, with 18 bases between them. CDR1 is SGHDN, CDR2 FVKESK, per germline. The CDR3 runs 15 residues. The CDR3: CASSPIRVWAAEAFF. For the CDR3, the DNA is TGTGCCAGCAGCCCGATCAGGGTGTGGGCCGCTGAAGCTTTCTTT. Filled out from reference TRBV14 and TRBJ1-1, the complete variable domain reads EAGVTQFPSHSVIEKGQTVTLRCDPISGHDNLYWYRRVMGKEIKFLLHFVKESKQDESGMPNNRFLAERTGGTYSTLKVQPAELEDSGVYFCASSPIRVWAAEAFFGQGTRLTVV.

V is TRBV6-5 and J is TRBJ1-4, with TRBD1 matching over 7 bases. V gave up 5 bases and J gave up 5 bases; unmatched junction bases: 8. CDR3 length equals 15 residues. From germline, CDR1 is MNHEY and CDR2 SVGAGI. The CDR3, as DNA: TGTGCCAGCAGTACCGCGGGACAGAGAAATGAAAAACTGTTTTTT. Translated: CASSTAGQRNEKLFF.

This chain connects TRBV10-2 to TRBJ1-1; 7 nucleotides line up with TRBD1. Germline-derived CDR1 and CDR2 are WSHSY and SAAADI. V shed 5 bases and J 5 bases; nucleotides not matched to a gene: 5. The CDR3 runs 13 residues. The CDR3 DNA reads TGCGCCAGCAGTCGGGACAGTCAGACTGAAGCTTTCTTT. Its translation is CASSRDSQTEAFF.

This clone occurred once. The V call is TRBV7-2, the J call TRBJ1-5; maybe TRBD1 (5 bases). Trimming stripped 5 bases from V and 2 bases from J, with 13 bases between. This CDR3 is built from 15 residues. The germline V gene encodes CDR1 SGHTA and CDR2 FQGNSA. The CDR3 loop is CASSQVGGRNQPQHF. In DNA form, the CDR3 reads TGTGCCAGCAGCCAGGTGGGGGGTCGCAATCAGCCCCAGCATTTT.

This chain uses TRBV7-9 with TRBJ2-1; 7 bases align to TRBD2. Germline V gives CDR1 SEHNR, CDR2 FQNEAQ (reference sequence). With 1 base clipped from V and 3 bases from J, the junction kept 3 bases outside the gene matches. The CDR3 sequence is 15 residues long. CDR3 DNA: TGTGCCAGCAGCTTAGGTGGGGGGGACTACAATGAGCAGTTCTTC. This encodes CASSLGGGDYNEQFF.

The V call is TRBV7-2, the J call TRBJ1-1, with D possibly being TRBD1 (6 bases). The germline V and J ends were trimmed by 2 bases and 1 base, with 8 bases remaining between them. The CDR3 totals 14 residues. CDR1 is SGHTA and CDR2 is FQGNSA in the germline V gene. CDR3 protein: CASSLWGQNTEAFF. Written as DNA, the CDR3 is TGTGCCAGCAGCTTATGGGGACAGAACACTGAAGCTTTCTTT.

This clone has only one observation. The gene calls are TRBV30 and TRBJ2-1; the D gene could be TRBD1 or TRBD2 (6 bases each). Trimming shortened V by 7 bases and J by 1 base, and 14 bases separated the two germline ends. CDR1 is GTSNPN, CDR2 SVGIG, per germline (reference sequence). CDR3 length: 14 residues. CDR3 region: CASHRGRSYNEQFF. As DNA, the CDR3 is TGTGCCTCGCACCGGGGGCGGTCCTACAATGAGCAGTTCTTC.

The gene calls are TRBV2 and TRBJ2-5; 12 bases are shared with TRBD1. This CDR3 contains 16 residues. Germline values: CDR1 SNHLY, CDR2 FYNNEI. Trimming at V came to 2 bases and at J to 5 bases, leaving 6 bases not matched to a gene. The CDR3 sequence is CASSEWDRGRGETQYF. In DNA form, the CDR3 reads TGTGCCAGCAGTGAATGGGACAGGGGGCGAGGGGAGACCCAGTACTTC.